A single sample is the source of the 26 T cell receptor beta chains below, sequenced in a study of vaccination and CD4 T cells after COVID-19. What these receptors recognize is not known. Cultured CD4+ T cell DNA was sequenced using the Oncomine TCR Beta short-read assay. TCRdb reprocessed the PCR reads with MiXCR, giving one entry per CDR3 protein. The sample lists over 15,000 distinct CDR3 sequences; about three quarters were seen once. Described treatment: approximately nine-day PBMC culture with coronavirus spike peptide pools or control peptides (ViraFEST assay). The sequenced sample consisted of CD4+ T cells from blood, cultured in vitro. The receptor source for this set is a human donor who had recovered from COVID-19.

V gene TRBV11-2 combines with J gene TRBJ2-7; possibly TRBD1 for D (6 bases). Germline assignment: CDR1 SGHAT and CDR2 FQNNGV. V lost 1 base, J lost 3 bases, and 10 bases lay in between. The CDR3 has 14 amino acids. The CDR3 DNA reads TGTGCCAGCAGCTTAGTAGAACAGGGCTACGAGCAGTACTTC. Amino acids: CASSLVEQGYEQYF.

The CDR3 protein is CSVEETPYGYTF. The DNA of the CDR3 is TGCAGCGTTGAAGAGACACCCTATGGCTACACCTTC. J is TRBJ1-2 and V is TRBV29-1, with D uncertain. The CDR3 is made up of 12 amino acids. V lost 0 bases and J lost 4, with 6 bases in between. From germline, CDR1 is SQVTM and CDR2 ANQGSEA.

The chain uses TRBV2 and TRBJ1-5; D may be TRBD1 (6 bases). Deletions cut 6 bases from V and 5 bases from J, with 17 bases between. Germline V CDR1 and CDR2: SNHLY, FYNNEI. CDR3 length equals 15 residues. As DNA, the CDR3 is TGTGCCAGCAGACCTGACAGGATCGGGGATCAGCCCCAGCATTTT. This gives the protein CASRPDRIGDQPQHF.

The chain employs TRBV7-3 and TRBJ2-7; 7 nucleotides agree with TRBD1. There are 14 residues in the CDR3. Germline CDR1 is SGHTA and CDR2 is FQGTGA. V was clipped by 4 bases and J by 7 bases; unmatched bases: 10. Here the CDR3 DNA reads TGTGCCAGCAGCTCAGAGGGACAGTGGAAGGAGCAGTACTTC. It encodes CASSSEGQWKEQYF. The full variable domain, its missing parts supplied by reference TRBV7-3 and TRBJ2-7, is GAGVSQTPSNKVTEKGKYVELRCDPISGHTALYWYRQSLGQGPEFLIYFQGTGAADDSGLPNDRFFAVRPEGSVSTLKIQRTERGDSAVYLCASSSEGQWKEQYFGPGTRLTVT.

The rearrangement links TRBV15 to TRBJ2-5; the match to TRBD2 covers 7 bases. Germline CDR1 is LNHNV and CDR2 is YYDKDF (reference sequence). The CDR3 has 18 amino acids. V was clipped by 4 bases and J by 4 bases; unmatched bases: 18. Here the CDR3 DNA reads TGTGCCACCAGCATAAACCCGGGAGTTGGCGGGAGTGCAGAGACCCAGTACTTC. Translating gives CATSINPGVGGSAETQYF.

This clonotype occurred a few times. This chain joins TRBV7-2 and TRBJ1-3; 11 bases line up with TRBD1. The germline V gene encodes CDR1 SGHTA and CDR2 FQGNSA. The CDR3 runs to 16 residues. Unmatched junction bases numbered 6, after V lost 0 bases and J lost 8 bases. CDR3 DNA: TGTGCCAGCAGCTTAGCGCCGGGACAGGGGGGATACACCATATATTTT. As protein: CASSLAPGQGGYTIYF.

The rearrangement links TRBV15 to TRBJ2-4, with TRBD2 identical over 7 bases. Trimming at V came to 3 bases and at J to 4 bases, leaving 9 bases not matched to a gene. This CDR3 is 16 amino acids long. The V gene's germline CDR1 is LNHNV and CDR2 YYDKDF (reference sequence). The CDR3: CATSSRVSSGKNIQYF. Written as DNA, the CDR3 is TGTGCCACCAGCAGCCGTGTTTCTAGCGGAAAAAACATTCAGTACTTC.

This clonotype was detected only a few times. The genes are TRBV20-1 and TRBJ1-5; maybe TRBD1 (5 bases). Germline V CDR1 and CDR2: DFQATT, SNEGSKA (reference sequence). V lost 4 bases, J lost 3 bases, and 10 bases lay in between. CDR3 length: 13 amino acids. CDR3 DNA sequence: TGCAGTGCTACGGACACGTTCAATCAGCCCCAGCATTTT. Its translation is CSATDTFNQPQHF.

J is TRBJ1-5 and V is TRBV6-2 or TRBV6-3; D possibly corresponds to TRBD1 (5 bases). This CDR3 contains 16 residues. From germline, CDR1 is MNHEY and CDR2 SVGEGT. V lost 6 bases, J lost 0 bases, and 15 bases lay in between. Written as DNA, the CDR3 is TGTGCCAGCAGACGGACCGAGGGGTATAGCAATCAGCCCCAGCATTTT. Protein: CASRRTEGYSNQPQHF.

V gene TRBV6-1 combines with J gene TRBJ1-2; 7 bases map to TRBD1. V dropped 7 bases and J dropped 4; count of bases not matched to a gene: 6. There are 13 residues in the CDR3. Germline CDR1 MNHNS, CDR2 SASEGT. The CDR3 sequence is CASNRDSSYGYTF. CDR3 nucleotides: TGTGCCAGCAACCGGGACAGTTCCTATGGCTACACCTTC.

CDR3 residues: CASSGGTTSYEQYF. The CDR3 nucleotides are TGTGCCAGCAGCGGAGGGACTACTTCCTACGAGCAGTACTTC. The chain links TRBV7-2 to TRBJ2-7; 7 bases fit TRBD2. This CDR3 contains 14 residues. The V segment lost 5 bases and the J segment 1 base; nucleotides outside the gene matches: 5. Germline V gene data show CDR1 as SGHTA and CDR2 as FQGNSA. The full variable domain, completed using reference TRBV7-2 and TRBJ2-7, is GAGVSQSPSNKVTEKGKDVELRCDPISGHTALYWYRQSLGQGLEFLIYFQGNSAPDKSGLPSDRFSAERTGGSVSTLTIQRTQQEDSAVYLCASSGGTTSYEQYFGPGTRLTVT.

This clonotype was detected a few times. V gene TRBV24-1 combines with J gene TRBJ1-4, with D tentatively TRBD1 (5 bases). In germline, CDR1 is KGHDR, CDR2 SFDVKD. V was shortened by 3 bases and J by 8 bases, with 12 bases between the two germline ends. The CDR3 is 14 amino acids. The CDR3 DNA sequence: TGTGCCACCAGTGATGGTGGGACCGGAGAAAAACTGTTTTTT. Its translation is CATSDGGTGEKLFF.

This clonotype was counted once. V is TRBV10-1 and J is TRBJ1-2; D is ambiguous. CDR3 length equals 14 residues. Germline assignment: CDR1 WNHNN and CDR2 SYGVQD (reference sequence). Trimming cost V 1 base and J 1 base, with 7 bases left between them. In nucleotides, the CDR3 is TGCGCCAGCAGTGAGTACGAACTTAACTATGGCTACACCTTC. Encoded protein: CASSEYELNYGYTF.

The rearrangement joins TRBV20-1 to TRBJ1-2; D is uncertain. CDR3 size: 14 residues. Germline V gives CDR1 DFQATT, CDR2 SNEGSKA (reference sequence). V was shortened by 0 bases and J by 5 bases, with 13 bases between the two germline ends. The CDR3 here is CSARDERGLYGYTF. The DNA of the CDR3 is TGCAGTGCTAGAGATGAAAGAGGGCTTTATGGCTACACCTTC.

Only a few counts were recorded for this clonotype. The chain carries TRBV30 and TRBJ1-1; D unresolved. V lost 0 bases and J 1 base, leaving 9 bases between the germline ends. Looked up from germline, CDR1 is GTSNPN and CDR2 is SVGIG (reference sequence). There are 14 residues in the CDR3. The CDR3 sequence is CAWSVHSGNTEAFF. In DNA, the CDR3 is TGTGCCTGGAGTGTTCATTCCGGGAACACTGAAGCTTTCTTT. Full variable domain (missing parts from reference TRBV30 and TRBJ1-1): SQTIHQWPATLVQPVGSPLSLECTVEGTSNPNLYWYRQAAGRGLQLLFYSVGIGQISSEVPQNLSASRPQDRQFILSSKKLLLSDSGFYLCAWSVHSGNTEAFFGQGTRLTVV.

This chain joins TRBV6-2 or TRBV6-3 and TRBJ1-2; D is undetermined. CDR1 is MNHEY and CDR2 is SVGEGT in the germline V gene. Trimming stripped 6 bases from V and 6 bases from J, with 14 bases between. The CDR3 totals 13 residues. The CDR3 reads CASSNWEGHGYTF. The CDR3 DNA sequence: TGTGCCAGCAGCAACTGGGAGGGTCATGGCTACACCTTC.

This chain connects TRBV27 to TRBJ1-1; possible D gene TRBD1, 6 bases. Germline lookup yields CDR1 MNHEY and CDR2 SMNVEV (reference sequence). This CDR3 has 16 amino acids. Between the trimmed V and J ends, which lost 5 bases and 5 bases, there was a span of 21 bases. The CDR3 DNA follows: TGTGCCAGCAGTCGCCAACAGGGAAAGGCGAGGACTGAAGCTTTCTTT. The encoded protein is CASSRQQGKARTEAFF.

This chain uses TRBV6-2 or TRBV6-3 with TRBJ1-5; 8 bases map to TRBD1. The V gene end was trimmed by 6 bases and the J gene end by 7 bases; junction bases not matched to a gene: 11. The CDR3 is made up of 15 amino acids. CDR1 is MNHEY and CDR2 is SVGEGT in the germline V gene. The CDR3 DNA reads TGTGCCAGCAGGTCCGGACAGGGAGTATCACAGCCCCAGCATTTT. This codes for CASRSGQGVSQPQHF.

The chain recombines TRBV7-9 with TRBJ2-5; D gene uncertain. This CDR3 is built from 13 residues. V dropped 4 bases and J dropped 3 bases, with 9 bases sitting between them. CDR1 SEHNR and CDR2 FQNEAQ come from the germline V gene (reference sequence). The CDR3 sequence is CASSWGQKETQYF. The CDR3, as DNA: TGTGCCAGCAGCTGGGGTCAGAAAGAGACCCAGTACTTC.

The chain carries TRBV20-1 and TRBJ2-5, with 14 positions matching TRBD2. The V segment lost 6 bases and the J segment 5 bases; nucleotides outside the gene matches: 11. There are 16 residues in the CDR3. Germline V lookup: CDR1 DFQATT, CDR2 SNEGSKA (reference sequence). CDR3 DNA: TGCAGTGCCCGGGGGGGACTAGCGGGAGTGGGGGAGACCCAGTACTTC. This codes for CSARGGLAGVGETQYF.

This chain connects TRBV20-1 to TRBJ1-2, with D possibly matching TRBD1 (5 bases). V lost 6 bases and J 4 bases, leaving 12 bases between the germline ends. Germline CDR1 reads DFQATT; CDR2 reads SNEGSKA (reference sequence). The CDR3 totals 12 residues. In DNA, the CDR3 is TGCAGTGCGCCAACAGGACCCTATGGCTACACCTTC. Its protein product is CSAPTGPYGYTF.

With respect to this clonotype: One junction end disagrees with the germline gene, perhaps due to a read error. The chain uses TRBV6-2 or TRBV6-3 and TRBJ1-2, with TRBD1 matching 7 bases. CDR3 length equals 13 residues. The germline V gene encodes CDR1 MNHEY and CDR2 SVGEGT. CDR3: CASSYDRDYGYIF. DNA for the CDR3: TGTGCCAGCAGTTACGACAGGGACTATGGCTACATCTTC.

The CDR3 loop reads CSARVAGVNNQPQHF. The CDR3 nucleotides read TGCAGTGCTAGAGTTGCGGGGGTAAACAATCAGCCCCAGCATTTT. The V gene is TRBV20-1, the J gene TRBJ1-5, with D possibly TRBD1 on 5 matching bases. Germline CDR1 DFQATT, CDR2 SNEGSKA (reference sequence). This CDR3 has 15 residues. V was trimmed by 1 base and J by 3 bases, leaving 13 bases between them.

V is TRBV7-2 and J is TRBJ2-3; 11 bases are shared with TRBD2. CDR3 size: 15 residues. V lost 1 base and J lost 5; bases outside the gene matches: 2. CDR1 and CDR2 (germline): SGHTA, FQGNSA. CDR3 protein: CASSLVGLAGDTQYF. The CDR3 coding sequence is TGTGCCAGCAGCTTAGTCGGACTAGCGGGAGATACGCAGTATTTT.

V and J are TRBV6-5 and TRBJ2-7, with 16 positions matching TRBD2. Looked up from germline, CDR1 is MNHEY and CDR2 is SVGAGI. The CDR3 covers 16 residues. V lost 4 bases and J lost 4; bases outside the gene matches: 4. CDR3 loop: CASSLGLAGGGYEQYF. The CDR3 nucleotides read TGTGCCAGCAGTTTGGGACTAGCGGGAGGGGGGTACGAGCAGTACTTC.

The chain employs TRBV7-9 and TRBJ1-5; D not certain. This CDR3 has 14 amino acids. Germline values: CDR1 SEHNR, CDR2 FQNEAQ (reference sequence). V lost 4 bases to trimming and J lost 5 bases, with 12 bases between them. The CDR3 bases are TGTGCCAGCAGCTCTAGTAGATCTCATCAGCCCCAGCATTTT. It specifies CASSSSRSHQPQHF.